This T cell receptor beta chain was identified during a study of cytomegalovirus exposure and HLA in healthy donors. The PCR used 60 Vbeta and 13 Jbeta primers. Sequencing used immunoSEQ multiplex PCR; TCRdb keeps in-frame clones, though not all of them. The table has under 70,000 clones, 55% to 85% seen once. The sequence derives from a man in his forties in good health and CMV-seropositive. The sequencing sample was made of PBMCs.

In DNA form, the CDR3 reads TGCGCCAGCAGCAAGATTAGGGACAGGGAGACCCAGTACTTC. The encoded protein is CASSKIRDRETQYF. The chain combines TRBV5-1 with TRBJ2-5; TRBD1 aligns across 8 bases. Per germline, CDR1 SGHRS and CDR2 YFSETQ. This CDR3 contains 14 residues. V dropped 4 bases and J dropped 5; count of bases not matched to a gene: 7.